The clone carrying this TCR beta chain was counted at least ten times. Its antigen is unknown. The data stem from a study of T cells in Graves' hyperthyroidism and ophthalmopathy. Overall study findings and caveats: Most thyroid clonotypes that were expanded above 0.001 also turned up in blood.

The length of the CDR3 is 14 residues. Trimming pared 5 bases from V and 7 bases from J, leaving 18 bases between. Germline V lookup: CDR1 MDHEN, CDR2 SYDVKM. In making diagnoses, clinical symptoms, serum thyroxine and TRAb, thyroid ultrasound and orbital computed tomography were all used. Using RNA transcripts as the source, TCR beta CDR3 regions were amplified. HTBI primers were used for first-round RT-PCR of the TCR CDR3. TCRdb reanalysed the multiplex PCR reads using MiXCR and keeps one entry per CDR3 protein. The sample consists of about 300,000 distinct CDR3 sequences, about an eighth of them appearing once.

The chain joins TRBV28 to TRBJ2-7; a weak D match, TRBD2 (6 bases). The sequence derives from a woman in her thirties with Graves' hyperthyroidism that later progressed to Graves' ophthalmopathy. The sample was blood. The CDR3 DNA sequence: TGTGCCAGCAGTCTTAGCGGTCTTTTGGAAGAGCAGTACTTC. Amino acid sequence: CASSLSGLLEEQYF.